This T cell receptor (beta chain) was profiled in a study of T cell responses to AZD1222 COVID-19 vaccine. Comment on this clone: Its antigen is currently unknown.

TCRdb's table, derived via immunoSEQ multiplex PCR, lists solely in-frame clones and lacks some. The sample comprises tens of thousands of clones, roughly 90% of which are singletons, and roughly 5% rests with the top ten. The study's findings and limits: Of the AZD1222 recipients, only five or six were seropositive at baseline. The breadth and depth of Spike-specific TCRs increased once two AZD1222 doses had been given. Most donors were white British and more were female, and clonal diversity was possibly underestimated. Spike regions recognized by vaccine-associated CD4 TCRs spanned the protein, led by 160-218 and 743-854.

CDR1 LNHDA and CDR2 SQIVND come from the germline V gene (reference sequence). Trimming stripped 3 bases from V and 3 bases from J, with 6 bases between. The CDR3 contains 14 residues. Specimen: peripheral blood, collected 28 days after the second AZD1222 dose. V gene TRBV19 combines with J gene TRBJ1-6; no clear D gene. This clonotype was obtained from an adult who received the AZD1222 COVID-19 vaccine. The CDR3 spells CASSIQVYNSPLHF. The CDR3, as DNA: TGTGCCAGTAGTATTCAGGTCTATAATTCACCCCTCCACTTT.